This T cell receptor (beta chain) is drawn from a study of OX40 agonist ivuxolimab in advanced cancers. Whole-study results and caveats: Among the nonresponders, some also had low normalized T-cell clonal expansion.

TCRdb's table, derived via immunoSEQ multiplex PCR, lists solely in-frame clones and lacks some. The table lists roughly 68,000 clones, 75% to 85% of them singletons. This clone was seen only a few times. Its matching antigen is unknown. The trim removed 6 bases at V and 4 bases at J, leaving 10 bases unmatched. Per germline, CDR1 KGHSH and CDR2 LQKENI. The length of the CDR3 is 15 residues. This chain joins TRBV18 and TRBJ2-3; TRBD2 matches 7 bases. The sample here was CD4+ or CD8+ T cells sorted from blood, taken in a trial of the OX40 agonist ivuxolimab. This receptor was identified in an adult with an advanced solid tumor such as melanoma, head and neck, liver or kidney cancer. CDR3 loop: CASSGRGTNSDTQYF. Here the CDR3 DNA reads TGTGCCAGCTCCGGGCGGGGGACGAACTCAGATACGCAGTATTTT.